These T cell receptor beta chains were read from a single sample in a study of neoadjuvant anti-PD-1 for oral cavity cancer. Assay used: immunoSEQ multiplex PCR; TCRdb lists only in-frame clones, some missing. The table shows approximately 8,200 clones, with roughly 71% occurring only once. The material sequenced was PBMCs, taken after nivolumab (anti-PD-1) treatment. These receptors were taken from a person aged 35-80 years with oral cavity squamous cell carcinoma. Both conserved end residues are part of each CDR3. A D gene is named only where the DNA matches it firmly. Not every row has a clone size; where given, it reads once, few, many or a size class.

clone_size: NA
j_call: TRBJ1-2
v_call: TRBV7-9
d_call: NA
cdr3_nt: TGTGCCAGCAGCGATGGGACTACCCCTAACTATGGCTACACCTTC
cdr3_aa: CASSDGTTPNYGYTF

clone_size: few
j_call: TRBJ1-4
v_call: TRBV10-3
d_call: NA
cdr3_nt: TGTGCCACCTACGGTGAAAAACTGTTTTTT
cdr3_aa: CATYGEKLFF

clone_size: NA
j_call: TRBJ2-6
v_call: TRBV7-7
d_call: TRBD1
cdr3_nt: TGTGCCAGCAGCCACCGGGACAGGAACTCTGGGGCCAACGTCCTGACTTTC
cdr3_aa: CASSHRDRNSGANVLTF

clone_size: NA
j_call: TRBJ2-7
v_call: TRBV18
d_call: TRBD1
cdr3_nt: TGTGCCAGCTCACCATCGACAGGGGGCCACGAGCAGTACTTC
cdr3_aa: CASSPSTGGHEQYF

clone_size: NA
j_call: TRBJ1-6
v_call: TRBV15
d_call: NA
cdr3_nt: TGTGCCACCAGCAGGGTTTATAGTTCACCCCTCCACTTT
cdr3_aa: CATSRVYSSPLHF

clone_size: NA
j_call: TRBJ1-1
v_call: TRBV4-3
d_call: NA
cdr3_nt: TGCGCCAGCAGCCAAGATCAGGCGCTGAACACTGAAGCTTTCTTT
cdr3_aa: CASSQDQALNTEAFF

clone_size: few
j_call: TRBJ2-1
v_call: TRBV7-9
d_call: NA
cdr3_nt: TGTGCCAGCAGCTTAGAACGGCGCGGTGGTCGATACAATGAGCAGTTCTTC
cdr3_aa: CASSLERRGGRYNEQFF

clone_size: NA
j_call: TRBJ2-1
v_call: TRBV10-3
d_call: TRBD1
cdr3_nt: TGTGCCATCACTCCGGGACAGGGTGGCAATGAGCAGTTCTTC
cdr3_aa: CAITPGQGGNEQFF

clone_size: NA
j_call: TRBJ2-5
v_call: TRBV4-1
d_call: TRBD2
cdr3_nt: TGCGCCAGCAGCCAAGAGGACGGGGGGGCAGAAGAGACCCAGTACTTC
cdr3_aa: CASSQEDGGAEETQYF

clone_size: NA
j_call: TRBJ2-3
v_call: TRBV18
d_call: NA
cdr3_nt: TGTGCCAGCTCACCGGGGGATTTCACAGATACGCAGTATTTT
cdr3_aa: CASSPGDFTDTQYF

clone_size: NA
j_call: TRBJ2-3
v_call: TRBV6-1
d_call: TRBD1
cdr3_nt: TGTGCCAGCAGTGAGGCACAGGGGGTTTCAGATACGCAGTATTTT
cdr3_aa: CASSEAQGVSDTQYF

clone_size: NA
j_call: TRBJ2-3
v_call: TRBV6-5
d_call: NA
cdr3_nt: TGTGCCAGCAGTTACTCGAGCTGGACAGATACGCAGTATTTT
cdr3_aa: CASSYSSWTDTQYF

clone_size: NA
j_call: TRBJ2-7
v_call: TRBV11-2
d_call: TRBD1
cdr3_nt: TGTGCCAGCACCGGACAGGGTAAGTCCTACGAGCAGTACTTC
cdr3_aa: CASTGQGKSYEQYF

clone_size: NA
j_call: TRBJ2-2
v_call: TRBV5-5
d_call: NA
cdr3_nt: TGTGCCAGCAGCTTCTTATGGGACAAGAACACCGGGGAGCTGTTTTTT
cdr3_aa: CASSFLWDKNTGELFF

clone_size: NA
j_call: TRBJ1-2
v_call: TRBV7-2
d_call: NA
cdr3_nt: TGTGCCAGCAGCACGACAGTGAACTATGGCTACACCTTC
cdr3_aa: CASSTTVNYGYTF

clone_size: NA
j_call: TRBJ1-2
v_call: TRBV19
d_call: TRBD1
cdr3_nt: TGTGCCAGTAGTAGACAGGGGACCTATGGCTACACCTTC
cdr3_aa: CASSRQGTYGYTF

clone_size: few
j_call: TRBJ1-2
v_call: TRBV10-2
d_call: NA
cdr3_nt: TGCGCCAGCAGTCCCCAGGGAAACTATGGCTACACCTTC
cdr3_aa: CASSPQGNYGYTF

clone_size: NA
j_call: TRBJ1-1
v_call: TRBV11-2
d_call: NA
cdr3_nt: TGTGCCAGCCCCAAGGCAGGGTCGGCTGAAGCTTTCTTT
cdr3_aa: CASPKAGSAEAFF

clone_size: NA
j_call: TRBJ1-6
v_call: TRBV7-2
d_call: TRBD1
cdr3_nt: TGTGCCAGCAGCTTACGGACAGGGGGCAGGAATTCACCCCTCCACTTT
cdr3_aa: CASSLRTGGRNSPLHF

clone_size: NA
j_call: TRBJ1-1
v_call: TRBV7-9
d_call: NA
cdr3_nt: TGTGCCAGCAGCGATACCCCAGGGGCGAACACTGAAGCTTTCTTT
cdr3_aa: CASSDTPGANTEAFF

clone_size: few
j_call: TRBJ1-4
v_call: TRBV5-1
d_call: NA
cdr3_nt: TGCGCCAGCAGCCGAGACCCCTCAAACGCGGAAAAACTGTTTTTT
cdr3_aa: CASSRDPSNAEKLFF

clone_size: NA
j_call: TRBJ2-5
v_call: TRBV29-1
d_call: NA
cdr3_nt: TGCAGCGCGGGCGGAGAGACCCAGTACTTC
cdr3_aa: CSAGGETQYF

clone_size: NA
j_call: TRBJ1-2
v_call: TRBV28
d_call: NA
cdr3_nt: TGTGCCAGCAGTTTATCGGGGGGCGCTGGCTACACCTTC
cdr3_aa: CASSLSGGAGYTF

clone_size: NA
j_call: TRBJ2-7
v_call: TRBV7-7
d_call: NA
cdr3_nt: TGTGCCAGCAGCTTAACTGTGAATCCTTTCGAGCAGTACTTC
cdr3_aa: CASSLTVNPFEQYF

clone_size: NA
j_call: TRBJ1-5
v_call: TRBV6-1
d_call: TRBD1
cdr3_nt: TGTGCCAGCAGTCCCGCTCGGACAGGTGGGCAGCCCCAGCATTTT
cdr3_aa: CASSPARTGGQPQHF

clone_size: NA
j_call: TRBJ2-1
v_call: TRBV4-3
d_call: NA
cdr3_nt: TGCGCCAGCAGCGAGGGGAGCTCCTACAATGAGCAGTTCTTC
cdr3_aa: CASSEGSSYNEQFF

clone_size: NA
j_call: TRBJ2-7
v_call: TRBV9
d_call: NA
cdr3_nt: TGTGCCAGCAGCGTAGAGGGACTCCCACACTACGAGCAGTACTTC
cdr3_aa: CASSVEGLPHYEQYF

clone_size: NA
j_call: TRBJ2-1
v_call: TRBV7-2
d_call: TRBD2
cdr3_nt: TGTGCCAGCAGCTTGTCGGCTAGCGGGGGTGGAAATGAGCAGTTCTTC
cdr3_aa: CASSLSASGGGNEQFF

clone_size: NA
j_call: TRBJ2-1
v_call: TRBV6-5
d_call: NA
cdr3_nt: TGTGCCAGCAGTTATGGTGGGGGGCGTGAGCAGTTCTTC
cdr3_aa: CASSYGGGREQFF

clone_size: NA
j_call: TRBJ1-6
v_call: TRBV27
d_call: TRBD1
cdr3_nt: TGTGCCAGCAGCCGACTGGGACAGGCGACCCATAATTCACCCCTCCACTTT
cdr3_aa: CASSRLGQATHNSPLHF

clone_size: NA
j_call: TRBJ1-1
v_call: TRBV5-1
d_call: TRBD1
cdr3_nt: TGCGCCAGCTTCGAAGGGGGCGGGAACACTGAAGCTTTCTTT
cdr3_aa: CASFEGGGNTEAFF

clone_size: few
j_call: TRBJ1-1
v_call: TRBV18
d_call: NA
cdr3_nt: TGTGCCAGCTCACTAGACACGTTGGACACTGAAGCTTTCTTT
cdr3_aa: CASSLDTLDTEAFF

clone_size: NA
j_call: TRBJ2-2
v_call: TRBV25-1
d_call: TRBD1
cdr3_nt: TGTGCCAGCAGATCACAGGGGTCCGGGGAGCTGTTTTTT
cdr3_aa: CASRSQGSGELFF

clone_size: NA
j_call: TRBJ2-1
v_call: TRBV7-7
d_call: NA
cdr3_nt: TGTGCCAGCAGCTTAGGGGTCAGGGCCAATGAGCAGTTCTTC
cdr3_aa: CASSLGVRANEQFF

clone_size: NA
j_call: TRBJ1-5
v_call: TRBV30
d_call: TRBD1
cdr3_nt: TGTGCCTGGAGTACCCTTGGACAGGGGGATCGTCAGCCCCAGCATTTT
cdr3_aa: CAWSTLGQGDRQPQHF

clone_size: NA
j_call: TRBJ1-3
v_call: TRBV9
d_call: TRBD1
cdr3_nt: TGTGCCAGCAGCGTAGCTCACGGGACAGCAAGCTCTGGAAACACCATATATTTT
cdr3_aa: CASSVAHGTASSGNTIYF

clone_size: NA
j_call: TRBJ2-7
v_call: TRBV6-5
d_call: NA
cdr3_nt: TGTGCCAGCAGTCGTCCCGGGGGCTACGAGCAGTACTTC
cdr3_aa: CASSRPGGYEQYF

clone_size: NA
j_call: TRBJ1-2
v_call: TRBV5-6
d_call: TRBD1
cdr3_nt: TGTGCCAGCAGCTCCGGGACAGGGGTGGGCTATGGCTACACCTTC
cdr3_aa: CASSSGTGVGYGYTF

clone_size: NA
j_call: TRBJ2-1
v_call: TRBV10-3
d_call: NA
cdr3_nt: TGTGCCATCAGTAATTACGGGGGTTCCTACAATGAGCAGTTCTTC
cdr3_aa: CAISNYGGSYNEQFF

clone_size: NA
j_call: TRBJ2-7
v_call: TRBV5-6
d_call: TRBD1
cdr3_nt: TGTGCCAGCAGGCCCCCGGGACAGGGGAACGAGCAGTACTTC
cdr3_aa: CASRPPGQGNEQYF

clone_size: few
j_call: TRBJ1-2
v_call: TRBV11-2
d_call: TRBD1
cdr3_nt: TGTGCCAGCAGCTTATCTGGACAGGGGGGAAGTTATGGCTACACCTTC
cdr3_aa: CASSLSGQGGSYGYTF

clone_size: few
j_call: TRBJ1-6
v_call: TRBV7-2
d_call: NA
cdr3_nt: TGTGCCAGCAGCCCGGCCTTTAGGAATTCACCCCTCCACTTT
cdr3_aa: CASSPAFRNSPLHF

clone_size: NA
j_call: TRBJ2-7
v_call: TRBV6-5
d_call: TRBD1
cdr3_nt: TGTGCCAGCAGTTCTAGGGGGCACTCCTACGAGCAGTACTTC
cdr3_aa: CASSSRGHSYEQYF

clone_size: NA
j_call: TRBJ2-6
v_call: TRBV5-6
d_call: TRBD2
cdr3_nt: TGTGCCAGCAGCCCGGGAGGGGGGGCCAACGTCCTGACTTTC
cdr3_aa: CASSPGGGANVLTF

clone_size: NA
j_call: TRBJ1-5
v_call: TRBV7-8
d_call: TRBD1
cdr3_nt: TGTGCCAGCAGCCCGGGACAGGACTCGCTTAGCAATCAGCCCCAGCATTTT
cdr3_aa: CASSPGQDSLSNQPQHF

clone_size: few
j_call: TRBJ2-5
v_call: TRBV18
d_call: NA
cdr3_nt: TGTGCCAGCTCACCAGTGCAGGTCGGGGCCCAGTACTTC
cdr3_aa: CASSPVQVGAQYF

clone_size: NA
j_call: TRBJ1-4
v_call: TRBV6-1
d_call: TRBD1
cdr3_nt: TGTGCCAGCAGTGGGGGACAGGTTAATGAAAAACTGTTTTTT
cdr3_aa: CASSGGQVNEKLFF

clone_size: once
j_call: TRBJ2-1
v_call: TRBV10-3
d_call: TRBD2
cdr3_nt: TGTGCCATCACCCCGGGGGGTCCTAGGGATGAGCAGTTCTTC
cdr3_aa: CAITPGGPRDEQFF